These 23 T cell receptor beta chains came from one sample sequenced in a study of blood T cell repertoires in COVID-19. Measured with immunoSEQ multiplex PCR; TCRdb has only the in-frame clones, and not every one. The sample holds roughly 190,000 clones, around 84% seen once. Sequencing was performed on peripheral blood. The origin of the receptors is an older woman with COVID-19, enrolled during active disease.

The genes are TRBV6-1 and TRBJ2-4, with 9 bases matching TRBD2. Looked up from germline, CDR1 is MNHNS and CDR2 is SASEGT. The CDR3 runs 13 residues. Trimming took 3 bases from V and 6 from J; bases not matched to a gene: 0. The CDR3 sequence is CASSETSGNIQYF. In nucleotides, the CDR3 is TGTGCCAGCAGTGAGACTAGCGGAAACATTCAGTACTTC.

The chain couples TRBV19 to TRBJ1-2; no firm D call. This CDR3 is built from 12 residues. Trimming left V 5 bases short and J 5 bases short, with 9 bases between. CDR1 LNHDA and CDR2 SQIVND come from the germline V gene (reference sequence). The CDR3 sequence: CASSPEGYGYTF. CDR3 nucleotide sequence: TGTGCCAGTAGTCCTGAGGGATATGGCTACACCTTC.

The gene calls are TRBV6-5 and TRBJ1-4, with D hard to call. V was trimmed by 6 bases and J by 8 bases, leaving 10 bases between them. The germline gives CDR1 MNHEY, CDR2 SVGAGI. This CDR3 spans 12 amino acids. The CDR3 DNA reads TGTGCCAGCAGGAAAGGGAGCGAAAAACTGTTTTTT. Protein: CASRKGSEKLFF.

The count of this clone is one. The CDR3 DNA sequence: TGTGCCAGCAGCTTAGTAGACACGGGAGGGTTCGAGCAGTACTTC. The encoded protein is CASSLVDTGGFEQYF. The chain recombines TRBV7-8 with TRBJ2-7, with 8 bases aligning to TRBD2. Trimming removed 1 base from V and 6 bases from J; junction bases left unmatched: 8. This CDR3 region has 15 residues. Germline V lookup: CDR1 SGHVS, CDR2 FQNEAQ.

The chain recombines TRBV27 with TRBJ1-5; 10 bases agree with TRBD1. The CDR3 is 16 residues long. The J segment lost 2 bases and the V segment lost 4 bases, leaving 5 bases of the junction unmatched. From germline, CDR1 is MNHEY and CDR2 SMNVEV (reference sequence). The CDR3 loop reads CASSSTGTGGNQPQHF. DNA for the CDR3: TGTGCCAGCAGTTCCACCGGGACAGGGGGCAATCAGCCCCAGCATTTT.

The chain links TRBV7-2 to TRBJ2-7; D gene unclear. Looked up from germline, CDR1 is SGHTA and CDR2 is FQGNSA. The CDR3 runs to 11 residues. Trimming removed 5 bases at V and 4 bases at J, with 6 bases between. This CDR3 reads CASSPQYEQYF. The CDR3 DNA reads as TGTGCCAGCAGCCCCCAATACGAGCAGTACTTC.

The chain carries TRBV11-3 and TRBJ2-5; 9 nucleotides align to TRBD2. This CDR3 contains 15 residues. CDR1 is SGHNT, CDR2 YENEEA, per germline. Trimming removed 4 bases from V and 1 base from J; junction bases left unmatched: 4. CDR3 nucleotide sequence: TGTGCCAGCAGCTCCAGGCGGGAGGGCCAAGAGACCCAGTACTTC. This codes for CASSSRREGQETQYF.

The V call is TRBV7-9, the J call TRBJ2-7; 7 bases are a match to TRBD1. The CDR3 totals 13 residues. V lost 5 bases and J lost 5; bases outside the gene matches: 6. CDR1 SEHNR and CDR2 FQNEAQ come from the germline V gene (reference sequence). CDR3 loop: CASSPAGGHEQYF. CDR3 nucleotides: TGTGCCAGCAGCCCGGCAGGGGGTCACGAGCAGTACTTC.

The J gene is TRBJ1-5, the V gene TRBV6-2 or TRBV6-3; the match to TRBD1 covers 9 bases. CDR1 is MNHEY, CDR2 SVGEGT, per germline. Trimming removed 4 bases from V and 7 bases from J; junction bases left unmatched: 5. This CDR3 has 14 amino acids. CDR3 sequence reads: CASSFLGQGQPQHF. CDR3 nucleotides: TGTGCCAGCAGTTTCTTAGGACAGGGGCAGCCCCAGCATTTT.

In its sample, this clone was seen once. V is TRBV18 and J is TRBJ2-1; the match to TRBD1 covers 9 bases. CDR1 is KGHSH and CDR2 is LQKENI in the germline V gene. V trimming: 1 base; J trimming: 7 bases; junction bases outside the gene matches: 2. This CDR3 has 14 amino acids. The CDR3 sequence: CASSPRDRVNEQFF. As DNA, the CDR3 is TGTGCCAGCTCACCACGGGACAGGGTAAATGAGCAGTTCTTC.

This chain uses TRBV6-5 with TRBJ2-7; maybe TRBD2 (5 bases). Trimming took 10 bases from V and 0 from J, leaving 10 bases between them. The CDR3 consists of 12 residues. Germline V gene data show CDR1 as MNHEY and CDR2 as SVGAGI. The CDR3 protein is CATSSRSYEQYV. Written as DNA, the CDR3 is TGTGCCACCTCTAGCCGCTCCTACGAGCAGTACGTC.

This clone appeared a few times. In DNA form, the CDR3 reads TGTGCCAGCTCCCCCGGGACAGCCTTTAACTATGGCTACACCTTC. It yields the protein CASSPGTAFNYGYTF. The chain has TRBV18 and TRBJ1-2; 7 bases fit TRBD1. CDR1 KGHSH and CDR2 LQKENI come from the germline V gene. V gave up 6 bases and J gave up 1 base; unmatched junction bases: 8. This CDR3 is 15 amino acids long.

The chain links TRBV28 to TRBJ1-5; 7 bases match TRBD1. The length of the CDR3 is 16 residues. The V segment lost 2 bases and the J segment 0 bases; nucleotides outside the gene matches: 4. Germline lookup yields CDR1 MDHEN and CDR2 SYDVKM. The CDR3 DNA sequence: TGTGCCAGCAGTTTAGGCACAGGGGTTAGCAATCAGCCCCAGCATTTT. Translation: CASSLGTGVSNQPQHF.

The chain uses TRBV4-1 and TRBJ1-4, with 8 bases identical to TRBD1. Germline V gene lookup returns CDR1 MGHRA and CDR2 YSYEKL. The CDR3 has 14 residues. V lost 5 bases and J lost 7; bases outside the gene matches: 6. CDR3 sequence: CASSNGQGGEKLFF. DNA of the CDR3: TGCGCCAGCAGCAACGGACAGGGTGGTGAAAAACTGTTTTTT.

V usage is TRBV18 and J usage is TRBJ1-1; TRBD1 matches 8 bases. The CDR3 consists of 17 residues. With 1 base clipped from V and 4 bases from J, the junction kept 11 bases outside the gene matches. The V gene's germline CDR1 is KGHSH and CDR2 LQKENI. The CDR3 loop reads CASSPLGPGGPSTEAFF. As DNA, the CDR3 is TGTGCCAGCTCACCACTAGGGCCAGGGGGCCCTAGCACTGAAGCTTTCTTT. The full variable domain, with the rest looked up from reference TRBV18 and TRBJ1-1, is NAGVMQNPRHLVRRRGQEARLRCSPMKGHSHVYWYRQLPEEGLKFMVYLQKENIIDESGMPKERFSAEFPKEGPSILRIQQVVRGDSAAYFCASSPLGPGGPSTEAFFGQGTRLTVV.

The chain carries TRBV5-3 and TRBJ2-7, with D maybe TRBD1 (5 bases). TRBV5-3 belongs to the ORF category, with a function that is uncertain. This CDR3 region has 13 residues. The ends were cut back, 3 bases at V and 4 bases at J, with 11 bases in the middle. Here the CDR3 DNA reads TGTGCCAGAAGCTGCTCAGGGATATACGAGCAGTACGTC. It codes for CARSCSGIYEQYV.

The CDR3 region is CASSTGDRDGGELFF. DNA of the CDR3: TGTGCCAGCAGCACCGGAGACAGGGACGGCGGGGAGCTGTTTTTT. The chain carries TRBV7-9 and TRBJ2-2; 7 nucleotides line up with TRBD1. This CDR3 has 15 amino acids. J was trimmed by 7 bases and V by 5 bases; bases with no gene match: 10. Germline CDR1 is SEHNR and CDR2 is FQNEAQ (reference sequence).

The chain is built from TRBV6-5 and TRBJ1-1, with TRBD1 identical over 7 bases. This CDR3 contains 14 residues. V lost 6 bases, J lost 5 bases, and 9 bases stayed unmatched. Germline V gene data show CDR1 as MNHEY and CDR2 as SVGAGI. The CDR3 loop is CASRQGSTGTEAFF. DNA of the CDR3: TGTGCCAGCAGACAGGGGTCTACTGGGACTGAAGCTTTCTTT.

This clone was detected only a few times. The DNA of the CDR3 is TGTGCCAGCAGTTCTCTGGGACAGGGGATGAACACTGAAGCTTTCTTT. It specifies CASSSLGQGMNTEAFF. The chain employs TRBV27 and TRBJ1-1; 10 nucleotides agree with TRBD1. The J segment lost 0 bases and the V segment lost 4 bases, leaving 5 bases of the junction unmatched. The CDR3 is made up of 16 amino acids. The germline CDR1 and CDR2 sequences are MNHEY and SMNVEV (reference sequence).

The gene calls are TRBV24-1 and TRBJ1-5; 7 bases fit TRBD1. After removal of 9 bases from V and 4 bases from J, the junction contained 5 bases not matched to a gene. The germline V gene has CDR1 KGHDR and CDR2 SFDVKD. The CDR3 loop spans 13 amino acids. CDR3 in DNA: TGTGCCACCCAAGGACAGGCTAATCAGCCCCAGCATTTT. Protein: CATQGQANQPQHF.

This chain joins TRBV12-1 and TRBJ1-5; the table's D call, TRBD1, was not checked against the DNA. TRBV12-1 is annotated as a pseudogene. The CDR3 runs to 15 residues. DNA for the CDR3: TGTGCCAGCAGCACACGGGACAGGAAAAATCAGCCCCAGCATTTT. This gives the protein CASSTRDRKNQPQHF.

This chain connects TRBV27 to TRBJ2-1; 12 bases align to TRBD2. The V segment lost 6 bases and the J segment 3 bases; nucleotides outside the gene matches: 6. The germline V gene has CDR1 MNHEY and CDR2 SMNVEV (reference sequence). CDR3 length: 16 amino acids. The DNA of the CDR3 is TGTGCCAGCAGGGAAGGACTAGCGGGAATCTACAATGAGCAGTTCTTC. Its protein product is CASREGLAGIYNEQFF.

This clone is a singleton in its sample. The CDR3 bases are TGTGCCAGCAGCTTATTCCCGGGTCCCCCCTACGAGCAGTACGTC. Translating gives CASSLFPGPPYEQYV. The chain recombines TRBV7-2 with TRBJ2-7, with D unclear. The ends were cut back, 2 bases at V and 2 bases at J, with 13 bases in the middle. This CDR3 spans 15 amino acids. Germline values: CDR1 SGHTA, CDR2 FQGNSA.